This T cell receptor beta chain was recovered during a study of cytomegalovirus exposure and HLA in healthy donors. General study points: Overall, approximately 150 TCR beta chains were annotated as cytomegalovirus-associated.

The PCR ran on 60 Vbeta and 13 Jbeta primers. Some clones are missing from TCRdb's copy, which holds only in-frame ones; the method was immunoSEQ multiplex PCR. The sample lists 90,000 to 120,000 clones, around 72% occurring once. CDR3 length: 13 residues. Trimming removed 7 bases at V and 10 bases at J, with 14 bases between. CDR1 is SNHLY and CDR2 is FYNNEI in the germline V gene. For this clone: Its antigen is currently unknown.

The TCR originated in a woman aged 40 to 50 in good health and CMV-seropositive. Sequenced input: PBMCs. This chain uses TRBV2 with TRBJ1-6; unclear D gene. CDR3 residues: CASIRDRESPLHF. CDR3 bases: TGTGCCAGCATTCGGGATAGGGAATCACCCCTCCACTTT.